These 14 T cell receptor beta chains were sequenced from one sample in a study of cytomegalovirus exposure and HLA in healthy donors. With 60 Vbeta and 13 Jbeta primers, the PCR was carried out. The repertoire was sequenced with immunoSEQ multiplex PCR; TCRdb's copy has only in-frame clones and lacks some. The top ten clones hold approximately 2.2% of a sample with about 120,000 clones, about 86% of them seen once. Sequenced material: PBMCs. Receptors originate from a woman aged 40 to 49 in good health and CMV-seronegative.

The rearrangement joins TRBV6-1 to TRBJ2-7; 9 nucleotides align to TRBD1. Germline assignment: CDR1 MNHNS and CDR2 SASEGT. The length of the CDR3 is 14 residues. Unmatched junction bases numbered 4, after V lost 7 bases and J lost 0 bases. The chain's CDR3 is CASTVGQGSYEQYF. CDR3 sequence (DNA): TGTGCCAGCACCGTGGGACAGGGCTCCTACGAGCAGTACTTC.

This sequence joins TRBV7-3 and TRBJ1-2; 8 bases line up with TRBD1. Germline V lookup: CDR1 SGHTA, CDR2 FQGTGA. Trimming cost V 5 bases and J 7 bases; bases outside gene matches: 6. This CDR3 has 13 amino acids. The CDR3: CASSLGQGSGYTF. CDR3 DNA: TGTGCCAGCAGCCTAGGACAGGGCTCTGGCTACACCTTC.

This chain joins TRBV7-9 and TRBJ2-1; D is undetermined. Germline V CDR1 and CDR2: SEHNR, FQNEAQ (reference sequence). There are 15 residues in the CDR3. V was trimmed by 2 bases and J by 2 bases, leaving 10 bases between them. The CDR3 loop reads CASSLYASPYNEQFF. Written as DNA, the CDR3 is TGTGCCAGCAGCTTATATGCTAGTCCCTACAATGAGCAGTTCTTC.

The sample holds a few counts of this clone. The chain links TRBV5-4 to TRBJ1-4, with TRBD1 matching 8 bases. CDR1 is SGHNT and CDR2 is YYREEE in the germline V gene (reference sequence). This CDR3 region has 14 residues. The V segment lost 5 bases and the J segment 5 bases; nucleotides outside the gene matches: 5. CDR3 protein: CASSPRQGNEKLFF. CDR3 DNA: TGTGCCAGCAGTCCCCGACAGGGGAATGAAAAACTGTTTTTT.

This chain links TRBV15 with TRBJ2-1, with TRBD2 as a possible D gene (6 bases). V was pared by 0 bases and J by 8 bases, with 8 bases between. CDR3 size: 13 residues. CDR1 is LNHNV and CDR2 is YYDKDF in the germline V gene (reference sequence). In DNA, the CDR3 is TGTGCCACCAGCAGAGAGTGGGACTATGAGCAGTTCTTC. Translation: CATSREWDYEQFF.

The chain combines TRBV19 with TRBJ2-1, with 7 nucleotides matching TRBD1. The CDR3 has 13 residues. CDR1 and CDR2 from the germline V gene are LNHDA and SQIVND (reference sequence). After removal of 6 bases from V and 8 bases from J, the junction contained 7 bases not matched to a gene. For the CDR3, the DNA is TGTGCCAGTAGCCCGGGACAGCTCGATGAGCAGTTCTTC. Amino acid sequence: CASSPGQLDEQFF.

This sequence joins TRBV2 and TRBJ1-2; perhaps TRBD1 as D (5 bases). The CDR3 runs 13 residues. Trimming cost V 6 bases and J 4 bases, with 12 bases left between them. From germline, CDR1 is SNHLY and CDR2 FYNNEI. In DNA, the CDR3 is TGTGCCAGCAGGCAGGGCGTCGGCTATGGCTACACCTTC. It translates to CASRQGVGYGYTF.

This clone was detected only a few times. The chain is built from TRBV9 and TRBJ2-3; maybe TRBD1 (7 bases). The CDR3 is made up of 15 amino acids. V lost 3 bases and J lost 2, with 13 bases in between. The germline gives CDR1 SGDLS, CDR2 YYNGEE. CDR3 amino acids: CASSGRDSDTDTQYF. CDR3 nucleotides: TGTGCCAGCAGCGGGAGGGACAGTGACACAGATACGCAGTATTTT.

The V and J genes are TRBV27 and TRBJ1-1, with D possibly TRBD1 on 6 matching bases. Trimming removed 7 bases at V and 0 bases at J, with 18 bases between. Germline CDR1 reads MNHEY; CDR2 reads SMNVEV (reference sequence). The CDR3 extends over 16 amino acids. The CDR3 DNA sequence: TGTGCCAGCACCTTGGGGGCAGGCCTCATGAACACTGAAGCTTTCTTT. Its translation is CASTLGAGLMNTEAFF.

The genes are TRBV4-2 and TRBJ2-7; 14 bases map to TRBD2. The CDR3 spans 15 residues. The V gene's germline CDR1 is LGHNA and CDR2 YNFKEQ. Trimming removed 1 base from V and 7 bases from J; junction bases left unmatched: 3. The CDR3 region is CASSQGLAGGLEQYF. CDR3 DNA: TGTGCCAGCAGCCAAGGACTAGCGGGAGGGTTGGAGCAGTACTTC.

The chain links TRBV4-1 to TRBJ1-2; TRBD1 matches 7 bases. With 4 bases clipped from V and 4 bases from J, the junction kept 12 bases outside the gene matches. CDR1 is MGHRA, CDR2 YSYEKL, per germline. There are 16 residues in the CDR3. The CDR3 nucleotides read TGCGCCAGCAGCCCCGAAACTGGACAGGCCCCCTATGGCTACACCTTC. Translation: CASSPETGQAPYGYTF.

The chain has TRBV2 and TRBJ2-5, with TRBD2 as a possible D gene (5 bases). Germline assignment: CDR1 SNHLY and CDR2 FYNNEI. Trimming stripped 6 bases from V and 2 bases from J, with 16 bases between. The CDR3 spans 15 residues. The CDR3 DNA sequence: TGTGCCAGCAGGGCTTCTGAGCGGAGACAAGAGACCCAGTACTTC. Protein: CASRASERRQETQYF.

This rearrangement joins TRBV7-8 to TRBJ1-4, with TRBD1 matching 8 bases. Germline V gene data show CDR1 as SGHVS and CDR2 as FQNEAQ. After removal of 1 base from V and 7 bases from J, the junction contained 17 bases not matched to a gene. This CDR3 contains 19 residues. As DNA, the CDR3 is TGTGCCAGCAGCTTAGTTTCTGGAGCAGGGGGCTTCTCTGTTGAAAAACTGTTTTTT. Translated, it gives CASSLVSGAGGFSVEKLFF.

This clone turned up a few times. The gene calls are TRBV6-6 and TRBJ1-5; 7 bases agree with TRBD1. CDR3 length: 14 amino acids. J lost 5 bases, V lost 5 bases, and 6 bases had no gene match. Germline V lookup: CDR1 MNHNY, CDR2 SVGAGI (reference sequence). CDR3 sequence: CASSPDRNYQPQHF. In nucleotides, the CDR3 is TGTGCCAGCAGTCCGGACAGGAACTATCAGCCCCAGCATTTT.